This is a list of T cell receptor beta chains from one sample in a study of technical replicates of blood from a few donors. Sequenced by immunoSEQ multiplex PCR; TCRdb stores in-frame clones only, minus some. The profile shows 75,000 to 100,000 clones, roughly 95% of them singletons. The sequenced sample consisted of T cells isolated from PBMCs. Receptors were obtained from a human donor in good health. CDR3s include the opening cysteine and the closing phenylalanine or tryptophan. The order of the fields is clone size, V gene, D gene, J gene, CDR3 protein, CDR3 DNA. A D gene is named only where the DNA matches it firmly. The size entry is marked missing in some rows and otherwise reads once, few, many or a size class.

clone size: few; V gene: TRBV30; D gene: NA; J gene: TRBJ1-1; CDR3 protein: CAWSVRGFAEAFF; CDR3 DNA: TGTGCCTGGAGTGTAAGGGGGTTCGCTGAAGCTTTCTTT
clone size: NA; V gene: TRBV7-8; D gene: NA; J gene: TRBJ1-5; CDR3 protein: CASSLGQENQPQHF; CDR3 DNA: TGTGCCAGCAGCTTAGGACAGGAGAATCAGCCCCAGCATTTT
clone size: NA; V gene: TRBV5-8; D gene: NA; J gene: TRBJ2-2; CDR3 protein: CASSLARRFGNTGELFF; CDR3 DNA: TGTGCCAGCAGCTTGGCCCGCAGGTTTGGGAACACCGGGGAGCTGTTTTTT
clone size: NA; V gene: TRBV15; D gene: TRBD2; J gene: TRBJ2-1; CDR3 protein: CATSRVFPGGSAQLF; CDR3 DNA: TGTGCCACCAGCAGAGTCTTCCCTGGCGGGAGCGCTCAACTCTTC
clone size: NA; V gene: TRBV5-4; D gene: NA; J gene: TRBJ1-2; CDR3 protein: CASGLGGNYGYTF; CDR3 DNA: TGTGCCAGCGGACTGGGGGGGAACTATGGCTACACCTTC
clone size: NA; V gene: TRBV4-2; D gene: NA; J gene: TRBJ2-1; CDR3 protein: CASSPNGGLEQFF; CDR3 DNA: TGTGCCAGCAGCCCCAACGGCGGCCTCGAGCAGTTCTTC
clone size: NA; V gene: TRBV27; D gene: NA; J gene: TRBJ2-2; CDR3 protein: CASSFSDSTGELFF; CDR3 DNA: TGTGCCAGCAGTTTTTCGGACAGTACCGGGGAGCTGTTTTTT
clone size: NA; V gene: TRBV9; D gene: NA; J gene: TRBJ1-2; CDR3 protein: CASSVGGDYGYTF; CDR3 DNA: TGTGCCAGCAGCGTCGGGGGGGACTATGGCTACACCTTC
clone size: NA; V gene: TRBV30; D gene: NA; J gene: TRBJ2-1; CDR3 protein: CAWRETFSYNEQFF; CDR3 DNA: TGTGCCTGGAGGGAGACTTTCTCCTACAATGAGCAGTTCTTC
clone size: NA; V gene: TRBV9; D gene: TRBD2; J gene: TRBJ2-7; CDR3 protein: CASSVSGNPYEQYF; CDR3 DNA: TGTGCCAGCAGCGTTAGCGGGAACCCCTACGAGCAGTACTTC
clone size: once; V gene: TRBV4-1; D gene: TRBD1; J gene: TRBJ1-2; CDR3 protein: CASSLHWDREDGYTF; CDR3 DNA: TGCGCCAGCAGCCTTCATTGGGACAGAGAAGATGGCTACACCTTC
clone size: NA; V gene: TRBV4-3; D gene: NA; J gene: TRBJ1-3; CDR3 protein: CASSHLRAGNTIYF; CDR3 DNA: TGCGCCAGCAGCCATTTGAGGGCTGGAAACACCATATATTTT
clone size: NA; V gene: TRBV5-1; D gene: NA; J gene: TRBJ1-3; CDR3 protein: CASSLAYGNTIYF; CDR3 DNA: TGCGCCAGCAGCTTGGCCTATGGAAACACCATATATTTT
clone size: NA; V gene: TRBV4-1; D gene: NA; J gene: TRBJ1-1; CDR3 protein: CASSLVEGHTEAFF; CDR3 DNA: TGCGCCAGCAGCCTAGTGGAGGGGCACACTGAAGCTTTCTTT
clone size: NA; V gene: TRBV27; D gene: NA; J gene: TRBJ1-5; CDR3 protein: CASSVFGTGQLNQPQHF; CDR3 DNA: TGTGCCAGCAGCGTATTTGGCACCGGACAGCTCAATCAGCCCCAGCATTTT
clone size: NA; V gene: TRBV6-1; D gene: TRBD1; J gene: TRBJ1-2; CDR3 protein: CASSVIMTGNNNGYTF; CDR3 DNA: TGTGCCAGCAGTGTAATCATGACAGGGAATAATAATGGCTACACCTTC
clone size: NA; V gene: TRBV6-1; D gene: TRBD2; J gene: TRBJ2-3; CDR3 protein: CASIYSGKLDTQYF; CDR3 DNA: TGTGCCAGCATCTATAGCGGGAAATTAGATACGCAGTATTTT
clone size: NA; V gene: TRBV27; D gene: NA; J gene: TRBJ2-7; CDR3 protein: CASSGWLARYEQYF; CDR3 DNA: TGTGCCAGCAGTGGGTGGCTAGCTAGGTACGAGCAGTACTTC
clone size: NA; V gene: TRBV7-9; D gene: TRBD1; J gene: TRBJ1-5; CDR3 protein: CASSLGQGNQPQHF; CDR3 DNA: TGTGCCAGCAGCTTGGGACAGGGCAATCAGCCCCAGCATTTT
clone size: once; V gene: TRBV5-6; D gene: NA; J gene: TRBJ1-1; CDR3 protein: CASSLSRDTEAFF; CDR3 DNA: TGTGCCAGCAGCTTATCCAGGGACACTGAAGCTTTCTTT
clone size: NA; V gene: TRBV7-3; D gene: NA; J gene: TRBJ1-1; CDR3 protein: CASSLMGGGVNTEAFF; CDR3 DNA: TGTGCCAGCAGCTTAATGGGGGGGGGAGTGAACACTGAAGCTTTCTTT
clone size: NA; V gene: TRBV7-9; D gene: TRBD2; J gene: TRBJ2-7; CDR3 protein: CASSLDGHGGYDYEQYF; CDR3 DNA: TGTGCCAGCAGCTTAGATGGGCACGGGGGGTATGACTACGAGCAGTACTTC
clone size: few; V gene: TRBV10-3; D gene: NA; J gene: TRBJ2-7; CDR3 protein: CAISDGYEQYF; CDR3 DNA: TGTGCCATCAGTGACGGGTACGAGCAGTACTTC
clone size: NA; V gene: TRBV18; D gene: NA; J gene: TRBJ2-3; CDR3 protein: CASSPLAGATDTQYF; CDR3 DNA: TGTGCCAGCTCACCACTTGCGGGGGCCACAGATACGCAGTATTTT
clone size: NA; V gene: TRBV4-1; D gene: TRBD2; J gene: TRBJ2-5; CDR3 protein: CASSQEAIAGGIQETQYF; CDR3 DNA: TGCGCCAGCAGCCAAGAGGCAATAGCGGGAGGCATACAAGAGACCCAGTACTTC
clone size: once; V gene: TRBV2; D gene: NA; J gene: TRBJ2-4; CDR3 protein: CASSSGHKNIQYF; CDR3 DNA: TGTGCCAGCAGCTCGGGACACAAAAACATTCAGTACTTC
clone size: NA; V gene: TRBV2; D gene: TRBD1; J gene: TRBJ1-4; CDR3 protein: CASSYPGQGGEKLFF; CDR3 DNA: TGTGCCAGCAGCTACCCGGGACAGGGTGGGGAAAAACTGTTTTTT
clone size: NA; V gene: TRBV2; D gene: TRBD1; J gene: TRBJ2-4; CDR3 protein: CASEDLEGANIQYF; CDR3 DNA: TGTGCCAGCGAAGATCTAGAGGGGGCAAACATTCAGTACTTC
clone size: NA; V gene: TRBV25-1; D gene: TRBD1; J gene: TRBJ1-1; CDR3 protein: CASSGQVFSDTEAFF; CDR3 DNA: TGTGCCAGTTCGGGACAGGTTTTTTCGGACACTGAAGCTTTCTTT
clone size: NA; V gene: TRBV21-1; D gene: NA; J gene: TRBJ2-7; CDR3 protein: CASSPSYCEQYF; CDR3 DNA: TGTGCCAGCAGTCCCTCTTATTGTGAGCAGTACTTC
clone size: NA; V gene: TRBV4-3; D gene: TRBD1; J gene: TRBJ1-1; CDR3 protein: CASRPRDRGGLEAFF; CDR3 DNA: TGCGCCAGCAGGCCCCGGGACAGGGGGGGGCTAGAAGCTTTCTTT
clone size: NA; V gene: TRBV27; D gene: TRBD1; J gene: TRBJ1-5; CDR3 protein: CASRQGRNQPQHF; CDR3 DNA: TGTGCCAGCAGACAGGGGCGCAATCAGCCCCAGCATTTT
clone size: NA; V gene: TRBV19; D gene: TRBD1; J gene: TRBJ1-5; CDR3 protein: CASSRGQVGQPQHF; CDR3 DNA: TGTGCCAGTAGTAGAGGACAGGTCGGGCAGCCCCAGCATTTT
clone size: NA; V gene: TRBV29-1; D gene: NA; J gene: TRBJ1-3; CDR3 protein: CSVLRTAQDTIYF; CDR3 DNA: TGCAGCGTCCTACGGACAGCCCAAGACACCATATATTTT
clone size: NA; V gene: TRBV5-1; D gene: NA; J gene: TRBJ2-2; CDR3 protein: CASSLAAGRSGELFF; CDR3 DNA: TGCGCCAGCAGCTTGGCGGCAGGGAGGTCCGGGGAGCTGTTTTTT
clone size: NA; V gene: TRBV30; D gene: NA; J gene: TRBJ2-2; CDR3 protein: CAWTKLGDSNTGELFF; CDR3 DNA: TGTGCCTGGACCAAATTAGGGGACTCGAACACCGGGGAGCTGTTTTTT
clone size: NA; V gene: TRBV19; D gene: NA; J gene: TRBJ1-1; CDR3 protein: CASSEALMNTEAFF; CDR3 DNA: TGTGCCAGTAGTGAGGCACTCATGAACACTGAAGCTTTCTTT
clone size: once; V gene: TRBV7-9; D gene: NA; J gene: TRBJ2-1; CDR3 protein: CASSLVALEQFF; CDR3 DNA: TGTGCCAGCAGCTTAGTGGCTCTTGAGCAGTTCTTC
clone size: NA; V gene: TRBV6-5; D gene: NA; J gene: TRBJ1-1; CDR3 protein: CASGQGPEAFF; CDR3 DNA: TGTGCCAGCGGTCAGGGCCCTGAAGCTTTCTTT
clone size: NA; V gene: TRBV19; D gene: TRBD1; J gene: TRBJ1-3; CDR3 protein: CASSTGGYGNTIYF; CDR3 DNA: TGTGCCAGTTCTACAGGGGGTTATGGAAACACCATATATTTT
clone size: NA; V gene: TRBV6-5; D gene: TRBD2; J gene: TRBJ2-5; CDR3 protein: CASSFQGLAGEETQYF; CDR3 DNA: TGTGCCAGCAGTTTCCAGGGACTAGCGGGAGAAGAGACCCAGTACTTC
clone size: NA; V gene: TRBV2; D gene: TRBD1; J gene: TRBJ2-7; CDR3 protein: CASSGMDRLEYEQYF; CDR3 DNA: TGTGCCAGCAGTGGTATGGACAGGCTAGAATACGAGCAGTACTTC
clone size: NA; V gene: TRBV15; D gene: NA; J gene: TRBJ1-4; CDR3 protein: CATSSLGGVLFATNEKLFF; CDR3 DNA: TGTGCCACCAGCAGCTTGGGGGGGGTCCTCTTTGCAACTAATGAAAAACTGTTTTTT
clone size: NA; V gene: TRBV28; D gene: NA; J gene: TRBJ1-5; CDR3 protein: CASSFGPGNQPQHF; CDR3 DNA: TGTGCCAGCAGTTTTGGGCCAGGGAATCAGCCCCAGCATTTT
clone size: NA; V gene: TRBV6-5; D gene: NA; J gene: TRBJ2-2; CDR3 protein: CASSFSPGYTGELFF; CDR3 DNA: TGTGCCAGCAGTTTTAGCCCTGGGTACACCGGGGAGCTGTTTTTT
clone size: NA; V gene: TRBV6-5; D gene: TRBD1; J gene: TRBJ1-2; CDR3 protein: CASSSWDRVSYGYTF; CDR3 DNA: TGTGCCAGCAGTTCCTGGGACAGGGTATCTTATGGCTACACCTTC
clone size: NA; V gene: TRBV4-1; D gene: NA; J gene: TRBJ2-1; CDR3 protein: CASSQEGLVNNEQFF; CDR3 DNA: TGCGCCAGCAGCCAAGAGGGACTGGTCAACAATGAGCAGTTCTTC
clone size: NA; V gene: TRBV5-4; D gene: NA; J gene: TRBJ1-2; CDR3 protein: CASSLSRGSNYGYTF; CDR3 DNA: TGTGCCAGCAGCTTGAGCCGGGGTTCAAACTATGGCTACACCTTC
clone size: NA; V gene: TRBV27; D gene: NA; J gene: TRBJ2-1; CDR3 protein: CASSLYRHNEQFF; CDR3 DNA: TGTGCCAGCAGTTTATACAGGCACAATGAGCAGTTCTTC